This T cell receptor beta chain was sequenced in a study of shared clonotypes between healthy human individuals (dated by TCRdb to 2020 to 2022). For the wider study: The cohort included three men and a couple of women between 18 and 49 years of age. Per donor, three plates each were used for CD4 naive and CD4 memory, two for CD8 naive, and one for CD8 memory. To estimate repertoire size and how much clonotypes are shared between individuals, the study performed deep sequencing of blood TCR repertoires from about 5 healthy adults. Different laboratories and diverse techniques were used to prepare libraries and sequence TCR repertoires, to increase sequencing depth and limit assay-specific biases. Each donor's leukapheresis produced roughly between roughly 0.85 and 9.5 billion PBMCs. Paper-wide results and their limitations: Pairwise subsampling indicated that sequencing depth was expected to affect the degree of clonotype sharing among donors. Compared with non-shared clonotypes, clonotypes shared by all four sorted-subset donors had higher generation probabilities. Naive subsets generally had larger estimated clonotype richness than memory subsets. Because the study included only a small number of donors, the genetic and exposure-history diversity represented was limited. Across several donors, around 5% of naive CD4, approximately 3.6% of naive CD8, about 2.3% of memory CD4, and 0.4% of memory CD8 clonotypes were shared. Incomplete sequencing was indicated by rarefaction of sorted-subset datasets, despite the large sequencing depth. Only blood was sampled, and tissue TCR repertoires likely differ from those in blood.

Using the deep immunoSEQ assay, TCR CDR3 regions were amplified from genomic DNA by multiplex PCR. Extracted genomic DNA from each cell subset was spread evenly across all wells of several immunoSEQ 96-well plates, with each plate serving as a replicate. Each replicate PCR for sorted subsets received 200 ng genomic DNA, equal to some 32,000 T cell genomes. Purified libraries were measured with a Qubit 3.0 fluorometer, size-checked on a Bioanalyzer 2100, and measured again with the KAPA Library Quantification kit. A separate single-read 150-cycle Illumina NextSeq 550 flow cell was used to sequence each immunoSEQ 96-well plate. Concerning the study's data processing: Because the immunoSEQ output held only junctional sequences and lacked quality scores, the filtering could not match the filtering applied to full-length reads. To assign V/J genes and CDR3, sequences were annotated using PyIR, a Python wrapper for IgBLAST v1.9, with IMGT germline references. Reads with weak V/J assignments (E-value above 1e-6), missing CDR3, stop codons, out-of-frame junctions, or ambiguous translated residues were removed. V3J clonotypes were defined as sequences sharing an identical inferred V gene, J gene, and CDR3 amino acid sequence. Percentage overlap between repertoires was calculated by dividing the number of shared unique clonotypes by the size of the smaller repertoire. Repertoire richness was assessed with RTK rarefaction, the Chao1 estimator, and Recon v2.1 estimates of unobserved clonotypes. For all TCRbeta clonotypes obtained by the gDNA method from a few donors, generation probabilities were computed with OLGA. This immuneACCESS table, as held by TCRdb, lists in-frame sequences with V and J called but not all clones. Of the missing ones, under half trace to an unresolved V gene in checked studies; the others have no known cause. V and J calls and clone size are given by that table; D and trimming were obtained from the DNA. Present in this sample are 1.5 million to 2.5 million clones, just under 95% of which were seen just once. The ten most abundant clones make up 1% to 1.5% of the sample.

For the CD8 naive samples, CD45RO-negative cells were positively selected for CCR7, yielding a CD45RA+CCR7+ population from which TemRA cells were excluded. The donors were healthy, HIV-negative adults with no recently reported acute infections or vaccinations. Every donor was a Caucasian adult living in Nashville, Tennessee, USA. After blood collection by leukapheresis, PBMCs were isolated using Ficoll-Histopaque density gradient centrifugation and then cryopreserved in the vapor phase of liquid nitrogen. Purity and quantity of every magnetically sorted T cell population were checked by analytical flow cytometry. Each sorted fraction had its genomic DNA isolated and then quantified by UV absorbance on a Nanodrop 2000c. Deletion took 3 bases off V and 3 bases off J, with a span of 11 bases between the germline ends. CDR1 and CDR2, looked up from the germline V gene, are SGHAT and FQNNGV. Including cysteine and phenylalanine, the CDR3 has 14 amino acids. The kept DNA is CDR3 alone, 42 bases in frame from the first base.

As regards this clone: What this receptor recognizes is not known. Per-base quality was not reported, and no clone a single base away is much larger than it.

The receptor chain draws on TRBV11-2 and TRBJ2-5, with the D gene possibly TRBD1 or TRBD2, each one fitting 5 bases. The source is a man younger than 35 in good health. Sequenced sample: naive CD8+ T cells sorted from blood. The cell subset or site label here, explained by the study, means: CD45RA+CCR7+. The CDR3 sequence is CASSFLGTEETQYF. In nucleotide form, the sequence is TGTGCCAGCAGCTTTCTAGGGACGGAAGAGACCCAGTACTTC.